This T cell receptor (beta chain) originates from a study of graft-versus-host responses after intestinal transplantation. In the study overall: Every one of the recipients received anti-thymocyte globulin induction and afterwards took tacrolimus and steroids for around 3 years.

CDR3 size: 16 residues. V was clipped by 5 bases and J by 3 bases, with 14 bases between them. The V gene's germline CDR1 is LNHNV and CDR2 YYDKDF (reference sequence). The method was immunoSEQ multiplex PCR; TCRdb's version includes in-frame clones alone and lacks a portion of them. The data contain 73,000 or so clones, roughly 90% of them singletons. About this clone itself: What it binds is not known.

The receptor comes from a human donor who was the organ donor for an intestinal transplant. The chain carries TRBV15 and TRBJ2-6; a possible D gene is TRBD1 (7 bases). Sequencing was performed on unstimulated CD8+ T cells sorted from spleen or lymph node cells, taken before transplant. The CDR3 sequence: CATSPGGFDGANVLTF. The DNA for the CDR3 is TGTGCCACCAGCCCAGGGGGGTTCGATGGGGCCAACGTCCTGACTTTC.